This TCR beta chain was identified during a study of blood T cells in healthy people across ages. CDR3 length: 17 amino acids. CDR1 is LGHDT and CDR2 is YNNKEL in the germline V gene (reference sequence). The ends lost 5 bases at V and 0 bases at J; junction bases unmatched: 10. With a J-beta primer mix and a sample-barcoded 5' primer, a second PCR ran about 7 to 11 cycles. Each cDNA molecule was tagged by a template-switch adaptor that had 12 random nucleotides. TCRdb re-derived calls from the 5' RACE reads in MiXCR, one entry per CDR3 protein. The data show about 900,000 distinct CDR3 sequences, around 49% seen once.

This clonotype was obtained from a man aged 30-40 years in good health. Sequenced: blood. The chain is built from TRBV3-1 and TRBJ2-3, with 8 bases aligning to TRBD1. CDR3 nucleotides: TGTGCCAGCAGCACCAGATCCGGGACAGGAAGCACAGATACGCAGTATTTT. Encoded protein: CASSTRSGTGSTDTQYF.